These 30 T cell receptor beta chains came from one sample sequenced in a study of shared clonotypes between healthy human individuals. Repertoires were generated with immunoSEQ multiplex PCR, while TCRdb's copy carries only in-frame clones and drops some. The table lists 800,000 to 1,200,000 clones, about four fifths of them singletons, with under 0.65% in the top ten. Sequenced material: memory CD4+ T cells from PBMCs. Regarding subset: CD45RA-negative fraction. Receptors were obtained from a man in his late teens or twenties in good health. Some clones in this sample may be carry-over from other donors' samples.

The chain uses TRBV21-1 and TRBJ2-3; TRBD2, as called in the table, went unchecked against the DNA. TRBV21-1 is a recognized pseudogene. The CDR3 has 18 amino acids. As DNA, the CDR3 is TGTGCCAGCAGCTGGTTTAGACTAGCGGGAGGGCAGACAGATACGCAGTATTTT. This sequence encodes CASSWFRLAGGQTDTQYF.

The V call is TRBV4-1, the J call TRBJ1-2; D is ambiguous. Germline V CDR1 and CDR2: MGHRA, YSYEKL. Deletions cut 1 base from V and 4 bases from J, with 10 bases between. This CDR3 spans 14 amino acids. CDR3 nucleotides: TGCGCCAGCAGCCAAGGGGCAGACCCCTATGGCTACACCTTC. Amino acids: CASSQGADPYGYTF.

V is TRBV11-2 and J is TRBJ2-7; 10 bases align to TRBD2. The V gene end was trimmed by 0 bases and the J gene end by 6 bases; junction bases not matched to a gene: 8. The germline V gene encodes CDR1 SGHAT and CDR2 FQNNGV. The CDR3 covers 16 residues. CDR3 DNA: TGTGCCAGCAGCTTAGATATGGCTAGCGGGAGATCCGAGCAGTACTTC. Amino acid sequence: CASSLDMASGRSEQYF.

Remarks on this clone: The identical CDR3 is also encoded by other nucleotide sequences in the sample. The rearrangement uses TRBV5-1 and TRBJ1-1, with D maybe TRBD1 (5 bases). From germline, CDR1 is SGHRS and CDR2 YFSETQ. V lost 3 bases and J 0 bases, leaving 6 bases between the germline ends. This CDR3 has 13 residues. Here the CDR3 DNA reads TGCGCCAGCAGCTCGGGGCTGAACACTGAAGCTTTCTTT. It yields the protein CASSSGLNTEAFF. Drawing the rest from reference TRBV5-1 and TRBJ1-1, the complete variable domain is KAGVTQTPRYLIKTRGQQVTLSCSPISGHRSVSWYQQTPGQGLQFLFEYFSETQRNKGNFPGRFSGRQFSNSRSEMNVSTLELGDSALYLCASSSGLNTEAFFGQGTRLTVV.

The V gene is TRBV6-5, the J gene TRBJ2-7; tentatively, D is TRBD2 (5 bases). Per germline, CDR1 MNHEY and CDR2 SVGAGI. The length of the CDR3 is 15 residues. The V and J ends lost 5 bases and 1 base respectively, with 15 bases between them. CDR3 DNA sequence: TGTGCCAGCAGTAGAACTAGAGAAAGTTCCTACGAGCAGTACTTC. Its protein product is CASSRTRESSYEQYF.

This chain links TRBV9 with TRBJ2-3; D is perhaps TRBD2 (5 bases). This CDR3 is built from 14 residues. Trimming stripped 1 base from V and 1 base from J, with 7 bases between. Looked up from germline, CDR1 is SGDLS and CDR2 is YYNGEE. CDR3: CASSVYGGTDTQYF. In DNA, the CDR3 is TGTGCCAGCAGCGTATACGGGGGCACAGATACGCAGTATTTT.

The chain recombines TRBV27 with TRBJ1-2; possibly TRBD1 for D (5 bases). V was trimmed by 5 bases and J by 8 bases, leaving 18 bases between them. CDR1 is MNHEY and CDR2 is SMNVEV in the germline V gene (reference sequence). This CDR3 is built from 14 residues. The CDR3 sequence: CASSPSVGPGGYTF. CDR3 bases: TGTGCCAGCAGTCCCTCAGTGGGGCCAGGGGGCTACACCTTC.

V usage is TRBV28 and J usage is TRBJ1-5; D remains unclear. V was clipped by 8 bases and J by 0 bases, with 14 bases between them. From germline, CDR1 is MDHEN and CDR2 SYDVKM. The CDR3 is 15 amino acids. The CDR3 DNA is TGTGCCAGCGCGACCGGAGGCAATAGCAATCAGCCCCAGCATTTT. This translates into CASATGGNSNQPQHF.

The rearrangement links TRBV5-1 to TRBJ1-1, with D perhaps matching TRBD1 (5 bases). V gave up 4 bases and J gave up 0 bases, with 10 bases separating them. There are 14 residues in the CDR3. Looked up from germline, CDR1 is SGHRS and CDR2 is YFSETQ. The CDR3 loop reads CASSTGTLNTEAFF. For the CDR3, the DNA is TGCGCCAGCAGCACCGGGACTCTGAACACTGAAGCTTTCTTT.

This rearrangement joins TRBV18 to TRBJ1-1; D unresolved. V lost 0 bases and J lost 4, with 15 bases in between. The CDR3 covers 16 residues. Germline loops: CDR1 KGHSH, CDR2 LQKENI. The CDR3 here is CASSPPAGSPFTEAFF. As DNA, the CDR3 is TGTGCCAGCTCACCACCCGCGGGTTCCCCCTTCACTGAAGCTTTCTTT.

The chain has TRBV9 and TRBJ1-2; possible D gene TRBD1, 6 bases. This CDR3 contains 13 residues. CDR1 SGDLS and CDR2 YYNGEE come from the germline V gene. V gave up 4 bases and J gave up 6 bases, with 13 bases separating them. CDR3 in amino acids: CASSSTGRDGYTF. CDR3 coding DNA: TGTGCCAGCAGCTCTACAGGGAGGGATGGCTACACCTTC. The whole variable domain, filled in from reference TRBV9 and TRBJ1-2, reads DSGVTQTPKHLITATGQRVTLRCSPRSGDLSVYWYQQSLDQGLQFLIQYYNGEERAKGNILERFSAQQFPDLHSELNLSSLELGDSALYFCASSSTGRDGYTFGSGTRLTVV.

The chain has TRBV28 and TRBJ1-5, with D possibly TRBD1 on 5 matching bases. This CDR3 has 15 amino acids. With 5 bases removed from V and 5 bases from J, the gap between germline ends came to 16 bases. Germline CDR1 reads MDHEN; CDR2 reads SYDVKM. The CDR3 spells CASSPNFRAYQPQHF. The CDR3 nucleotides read TGTGCCAGCAGTCCAAACTTCAGGGCGTATCAGCCCCAGCATTTT.

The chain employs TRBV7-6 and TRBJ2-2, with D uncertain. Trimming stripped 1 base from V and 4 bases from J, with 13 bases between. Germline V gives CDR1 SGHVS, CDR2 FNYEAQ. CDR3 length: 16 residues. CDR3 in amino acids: CASSLELAPRTGELFF. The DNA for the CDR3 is TGTGCCAGCAGCTTAGAGCTTGCCCCGCGCACCGGGGAGCTGTTTTTT.

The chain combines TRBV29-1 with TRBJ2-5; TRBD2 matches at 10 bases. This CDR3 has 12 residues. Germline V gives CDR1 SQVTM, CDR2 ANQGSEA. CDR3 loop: CTGAGGEETQYF. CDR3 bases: TGCACCGGAGCGGGAGGGGAAGAGACCCAGTACTTC.

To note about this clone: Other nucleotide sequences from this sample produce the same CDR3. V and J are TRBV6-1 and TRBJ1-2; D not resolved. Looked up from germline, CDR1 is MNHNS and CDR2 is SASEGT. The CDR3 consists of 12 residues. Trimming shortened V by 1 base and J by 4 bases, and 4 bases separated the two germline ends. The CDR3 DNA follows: TGTGCCAGCAGTGAAGGGAGCTATGGCTACACCTTC. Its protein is CASSEGSYGYTF.

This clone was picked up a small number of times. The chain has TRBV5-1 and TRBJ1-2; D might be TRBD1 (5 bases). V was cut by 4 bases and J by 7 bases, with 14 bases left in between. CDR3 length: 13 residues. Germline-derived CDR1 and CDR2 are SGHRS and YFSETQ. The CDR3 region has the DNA TGCGCCAGCAGCCTCGGCGGGGACGTTGGCTACACCTTC. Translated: CASSLGGDVGYTF.

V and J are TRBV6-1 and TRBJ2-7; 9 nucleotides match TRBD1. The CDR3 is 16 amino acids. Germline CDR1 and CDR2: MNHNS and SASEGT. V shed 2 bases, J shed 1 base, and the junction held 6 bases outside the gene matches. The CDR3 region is CASSESRDRDSYEQYF. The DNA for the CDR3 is TGTGCCAGCAGTGAAAGCAGGGACAGGGATTCCTACGAGCAGTACTTC.

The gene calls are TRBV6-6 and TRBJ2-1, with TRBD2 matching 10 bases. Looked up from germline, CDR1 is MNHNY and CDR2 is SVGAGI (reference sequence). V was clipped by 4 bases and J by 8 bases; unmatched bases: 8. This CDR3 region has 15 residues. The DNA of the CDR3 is TGTGCCAGCAGTTCTTCTAGCGGGAGTGACTATGAGCAGTTCTTC. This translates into CASSSSSGSDYEQFF.

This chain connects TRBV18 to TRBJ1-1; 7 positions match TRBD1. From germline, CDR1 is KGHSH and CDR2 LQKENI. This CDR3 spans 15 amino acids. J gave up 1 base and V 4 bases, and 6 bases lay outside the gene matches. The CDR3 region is CASSLAGQENTEAFF. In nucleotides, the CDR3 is TGTGCCAGCTCACTTGCCGGACAGGAGAACACTGAAGCTTTCTTT.

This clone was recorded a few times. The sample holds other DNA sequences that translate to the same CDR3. The CDR3 DNA reads as TGTGCCAGCAGCTTAACAGGGACCTACGAGCAGTACTTC. Protein product: CASSLTGTYEQYF. The chain is built from TRBV7-8 and TRBJ2-7; TRBD1 might be the D (6 bases). This CDR3 contains 13 residues. In germline, CDR1 is SGHVS, CDR2 FQNEAQ. V was pared by 2 bases and J by 2 bases, with 7 bases between.

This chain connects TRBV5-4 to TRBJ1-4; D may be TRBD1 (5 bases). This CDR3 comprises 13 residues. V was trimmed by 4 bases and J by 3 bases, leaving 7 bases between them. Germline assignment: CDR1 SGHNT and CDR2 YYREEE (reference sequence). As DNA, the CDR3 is TGTGCCAGCAGCCCGGGACCTAATGAAAAACTGTTTTTT. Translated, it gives CASSPGPNEKLFF.

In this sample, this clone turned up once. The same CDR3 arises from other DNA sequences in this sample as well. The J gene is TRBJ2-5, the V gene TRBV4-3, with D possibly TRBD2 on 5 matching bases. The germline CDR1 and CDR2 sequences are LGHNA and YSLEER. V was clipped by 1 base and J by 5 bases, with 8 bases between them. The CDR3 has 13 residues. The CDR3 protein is CASSQGGLETQYF. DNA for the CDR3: TGCGCCAGCAGCCAAGGAGGGTTGGAGACCCAGTACTTC.

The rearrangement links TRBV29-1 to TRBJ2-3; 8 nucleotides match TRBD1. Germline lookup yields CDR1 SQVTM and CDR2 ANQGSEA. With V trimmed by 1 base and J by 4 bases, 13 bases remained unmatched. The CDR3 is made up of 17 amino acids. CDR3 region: CSVEGVGQGSLPDTQYF. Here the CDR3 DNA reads TGCAGCGTTGAAGGGGTTGGACAGGGTTCCCTCCCAGATACGCAGTATTTT.

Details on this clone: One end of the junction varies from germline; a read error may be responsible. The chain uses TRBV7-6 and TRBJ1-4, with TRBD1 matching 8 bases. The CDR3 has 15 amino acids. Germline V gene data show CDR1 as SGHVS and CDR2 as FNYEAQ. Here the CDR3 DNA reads TGTGCCAGCAGCCCCCAACAGGGGGGTAATGGAAAACTGTTTTTT. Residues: CASSPQQGGNGKLFF.

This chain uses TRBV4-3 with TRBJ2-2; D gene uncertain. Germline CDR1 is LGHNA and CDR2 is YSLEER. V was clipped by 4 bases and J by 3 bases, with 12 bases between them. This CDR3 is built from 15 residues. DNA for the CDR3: TGCGCCAGCAGCCCCGACTCCCCAGACACCGGGGAGCTGTTTTTT. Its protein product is CASSPDSPDTGELFF.

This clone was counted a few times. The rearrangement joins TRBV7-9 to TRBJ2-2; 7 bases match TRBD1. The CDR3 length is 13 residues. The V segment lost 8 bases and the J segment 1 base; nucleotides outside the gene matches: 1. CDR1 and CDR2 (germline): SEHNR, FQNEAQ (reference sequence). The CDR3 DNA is TGTGCCAGCCACAGGGGGAACACCGGGGAGCTGTTTTTT. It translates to CASHRGNTGELFF.

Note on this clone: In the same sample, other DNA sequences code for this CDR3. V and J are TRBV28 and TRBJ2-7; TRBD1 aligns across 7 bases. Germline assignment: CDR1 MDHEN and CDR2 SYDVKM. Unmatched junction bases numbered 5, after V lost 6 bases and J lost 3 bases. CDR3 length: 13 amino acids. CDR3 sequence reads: CASRPGQSYEQYF. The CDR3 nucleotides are TGTGCCAGCAGACCGGGACAGAGCTACGAGCAGTACTTC.

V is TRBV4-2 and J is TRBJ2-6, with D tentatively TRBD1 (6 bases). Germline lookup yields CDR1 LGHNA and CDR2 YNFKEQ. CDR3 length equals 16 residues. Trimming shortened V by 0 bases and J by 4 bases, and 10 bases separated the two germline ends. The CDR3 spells CASSQDRGSGANVLTF. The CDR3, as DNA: TGTGCCAGCAGCCAAGACAGGGGTTCAGGGGCCAACGTCCTGACTTTC.

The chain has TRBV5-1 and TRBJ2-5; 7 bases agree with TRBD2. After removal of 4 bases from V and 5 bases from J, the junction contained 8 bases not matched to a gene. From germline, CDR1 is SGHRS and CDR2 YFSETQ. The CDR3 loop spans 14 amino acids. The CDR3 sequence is CASSQGEGQETQYF. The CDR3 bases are TGCGCCAGCAGCCAAGGGGAGGGCCAGGAGACCCAGTACTTC.

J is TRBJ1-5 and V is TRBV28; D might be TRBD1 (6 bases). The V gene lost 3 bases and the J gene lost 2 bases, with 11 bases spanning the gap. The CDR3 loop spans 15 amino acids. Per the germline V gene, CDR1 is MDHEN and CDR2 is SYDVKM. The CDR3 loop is CASSFGDRRNQPQHF. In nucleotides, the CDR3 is TGTGCCAGCAGTTTTGGTGACAGGCGCAATCAGCCCCAGCATTTT.